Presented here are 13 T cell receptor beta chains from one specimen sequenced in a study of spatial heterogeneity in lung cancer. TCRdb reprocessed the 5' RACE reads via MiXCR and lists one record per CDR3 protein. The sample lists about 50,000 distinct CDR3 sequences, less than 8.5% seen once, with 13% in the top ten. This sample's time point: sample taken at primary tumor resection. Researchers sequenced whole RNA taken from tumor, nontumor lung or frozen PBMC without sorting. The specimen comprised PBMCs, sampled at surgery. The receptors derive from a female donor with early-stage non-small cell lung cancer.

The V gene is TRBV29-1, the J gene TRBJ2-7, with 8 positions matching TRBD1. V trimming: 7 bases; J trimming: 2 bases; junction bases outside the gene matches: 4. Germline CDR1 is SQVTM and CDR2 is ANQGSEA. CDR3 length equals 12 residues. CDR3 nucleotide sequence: TGCAGCGGACGGACAGGGCCCTACGAGCAGTACTTC. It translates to CSGRTGPYEQYF.

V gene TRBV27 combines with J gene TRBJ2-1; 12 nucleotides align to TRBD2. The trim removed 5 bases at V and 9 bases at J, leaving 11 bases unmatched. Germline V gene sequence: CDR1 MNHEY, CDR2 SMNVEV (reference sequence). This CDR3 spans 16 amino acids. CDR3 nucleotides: TGTGCCAGCAGTCCAGACTGGCTAGCGGGGGGGGGTGAGCAGTTCTTC. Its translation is CASSPDWLAGGGEQFF.

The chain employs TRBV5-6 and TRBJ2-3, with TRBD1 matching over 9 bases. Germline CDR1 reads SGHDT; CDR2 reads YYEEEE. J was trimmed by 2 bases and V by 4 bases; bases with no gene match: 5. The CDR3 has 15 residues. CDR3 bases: TGTGCCAGCAGCACGGGACAGGGCTTCACAGATACGCAGTATTTT. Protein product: CASSTGQGFTDTQYF.

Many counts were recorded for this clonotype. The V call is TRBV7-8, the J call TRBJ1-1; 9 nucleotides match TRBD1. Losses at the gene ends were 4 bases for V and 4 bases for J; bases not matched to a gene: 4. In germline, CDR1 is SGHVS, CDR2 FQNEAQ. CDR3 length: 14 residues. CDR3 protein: CASSWGQGGTEAFF. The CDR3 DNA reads TGTGCCAGCAGCTGGGGACAGGGAGGCACTGAAGCTTTCTTT.

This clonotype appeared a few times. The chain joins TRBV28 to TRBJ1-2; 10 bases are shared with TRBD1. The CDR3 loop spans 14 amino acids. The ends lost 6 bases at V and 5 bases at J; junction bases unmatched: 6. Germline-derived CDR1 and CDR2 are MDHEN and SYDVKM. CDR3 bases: TGTGCCAGCAGCACGGGACAGGGGATTTATGGCTACACCTTC. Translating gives CASSTGQGIYGYTF.

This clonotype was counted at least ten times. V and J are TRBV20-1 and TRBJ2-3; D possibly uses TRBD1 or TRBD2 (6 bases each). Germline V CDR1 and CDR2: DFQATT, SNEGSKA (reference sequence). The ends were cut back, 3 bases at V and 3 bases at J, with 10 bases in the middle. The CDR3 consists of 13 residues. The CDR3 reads CSARRGVTDTQYF. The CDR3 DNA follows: TGCAGTGCTAGGAGGGGGGTTACAGATACGCAGTATTTT.

CDR3 region: CASSQELLADTDTQYF. The CDR3 DNA reads TGCGCCAGCAGCCAAGAGCTACTAGCGGACACAGATACGCAGTATTTT. V gene TRBV4-3 combines with J gene TRBJ2-3; 8 bases agree with TRBD2. The V segment lost 0 bases and the J segment 2 bases; nucleotides outside the gene matches: 4. Germline V gene data show CDR1 as LGHNA and CDR2 as YSLEER. The CDR3 contains 16 residues.

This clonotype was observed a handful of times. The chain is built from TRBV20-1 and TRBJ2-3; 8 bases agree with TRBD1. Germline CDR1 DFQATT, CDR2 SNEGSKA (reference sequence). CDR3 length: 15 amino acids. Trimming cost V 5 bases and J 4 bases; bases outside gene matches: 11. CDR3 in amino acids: CSADPPTGDPDTQYF. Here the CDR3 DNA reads TGCAGTGCTGACCCACCGACAGGGGACCCAGATACGCAGTATTTT.

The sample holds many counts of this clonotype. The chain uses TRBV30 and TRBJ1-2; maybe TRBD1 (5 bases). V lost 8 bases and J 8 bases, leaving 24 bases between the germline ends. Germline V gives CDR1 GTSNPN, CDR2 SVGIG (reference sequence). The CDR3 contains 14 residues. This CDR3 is CATSGAVIIWGYTF. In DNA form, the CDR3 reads TGTGCCACGAGCGGGGCGGTCATAATCTGGGGCTACACCTTC.

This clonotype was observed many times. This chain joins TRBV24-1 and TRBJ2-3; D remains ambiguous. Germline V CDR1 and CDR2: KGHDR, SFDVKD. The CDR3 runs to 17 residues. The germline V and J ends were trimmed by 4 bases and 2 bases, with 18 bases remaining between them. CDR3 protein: CATSDSLRLPITDTQYF. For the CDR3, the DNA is TGTGCCACCAGTGACTCCTTGCGGTTACCGATCACAGATACGCAGTATTTT.

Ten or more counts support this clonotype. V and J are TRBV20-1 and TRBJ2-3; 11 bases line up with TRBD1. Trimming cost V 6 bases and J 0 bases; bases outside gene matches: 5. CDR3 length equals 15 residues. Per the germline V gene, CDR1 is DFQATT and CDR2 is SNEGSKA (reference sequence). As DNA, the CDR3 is TGCAGTGCCCCTGGACAGGGGGCCAGCACAGATACGCAGTATTTT. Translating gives CSAPGQGASTDTQYF.

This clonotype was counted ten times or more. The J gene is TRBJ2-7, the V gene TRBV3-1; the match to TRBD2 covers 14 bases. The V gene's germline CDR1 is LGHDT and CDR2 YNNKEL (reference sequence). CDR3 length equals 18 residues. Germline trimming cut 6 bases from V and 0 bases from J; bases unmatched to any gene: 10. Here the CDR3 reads CASSRTSGGFHSSYEQYF. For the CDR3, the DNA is TGTGCCAGCAGTAGGACTAGCGGGGGGTTTCACAGCTCCTACGAGCAGTACTTC.

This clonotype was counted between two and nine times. The CDR3 here is CSARPPGGAEQYF. The CDR3 coding sequence is TGCAGTGCTAGACCTCCAGGAGGGGCCGAGCAGTACTTC. The chain joins TRBV20-1 to TRBJ2-7, with D possibly TRBD2 on 6 matching bases. Trimming removed 2 bases at V and 6 bases at J, with 14 bases between. CDR1 and CDR2 from the germline V gene are DFQATT and SNEGSKA (reference sequence). The CDR3 is 13 residues long.